Below, one TCR beta chain is given with its context. This clone was seen a single time. No antigen is known for it. Nothing much larger sits one base from this clone, and base qualities are not available. This sample was taken from a study of Ad26.COV2.S vaccination and SARS-CoV-2 variants (dated by TCRdb to the early 2020s). Describing the broader study: Donors in the vaccine arm were drawn from COV1001, a phase I-IIa trial of Ad26.COV2.S in healthy adults that was multicentre, randomized, double-blind and placebo-controlled. Ad26.COV2.S was administered intramuscularly at 5 x 10^10 or 1 x 10^11 viral particles, either as a single shot or as two shots given 56 days apart. Sequencing of the TCRbeta repertoire served to evaluate the specificity and breadth of SARS-CoV-2-reactive T cell receptors following Ad26.COV2.S vaccination. The TCR-sequenced set comprised around 30 samples: about 19 Ad26.COV2.S vaccine recipients, 5 placebo recipients and 8 SARS-CoV-2 convalescent individuals. Participants in the trial were split at random into five groups of five each, receiving low-dose or high-dose Ad26.COV2.S once or twice, or else placebo on both occasions. Investigators remained blinded to trial group allocation during experiments and outcome assessment.

The immunoSEQ Assay was used to sequence TCRbeta CDR3 regions. After extraction, genomic DNA underwent amplification by bias-controlled multiplex PCR, followed by high-throughput sequencing. In the paper's pipeline: Collapsing and filtering of sequences were performed to quantify the absolute abundance of each unique TCRbeta CDR3 region. Usable DNA was measured by amplifying reference genes present in all nucleated cells, and TCRbeta template counts were normalized to that usable DNA to estimate T cell fraction. Repertoire TCRs were annotated as SARS-CoV-2-specific by exact matching of V gene, CDR3 amino acid sequence and J gene to a known reactive TCR set. The reference SARS-CoV-2 TCR set was obtained from MIRA and was filtered for enrichment in COVID-19-positive ImmuneCODE repertoires, whereby public or cross-reactive TCRs were removed. Based on the MIRA antigens, annotated TCRs were further analysed at the level of specific ORF or position within ORF. Breadth was defined as the number of annotated unique rearrangements divided by the total number of unique productive rearrangements, and depth was defined as the summed frequency of the annotated unique rearrangements. Group comparisons of TCR breadth used two-sided Wilcoxon rank-sum tests. This immuneACCESS table, as held by TCRdb, lists in-frame sequences with V and J called but not all clones. Of the missing ones, under half trace to an unresolved V gene in checked studies; the others have no known cause. Clonal size and the V and J genes are those of that table, whereas D and trimming came from the DNA. This sample has about 680,000 clones in its table, and more than 70% of those were observed once. Approximately 1.5% of the sample rests with the top ten.

CDR1 LGHNA and CDR2 YNFKEQ were looked up in the germline V gene. Germline trimming: 4 bases from V, 6 bases from J; junction bases outside gene matches: 5. The CDR3 covers 13 residues, taking in both the cysteine and the phenylalanine. The sequence is cut down to CDR3 DNA, 39 bases in frame from base 1. General conclusions and limits of the study: The study was not powered for comparison of responses between vaccine doses or regimens. After vaccination, substantial breadth of spike-specific CD8+ and CD4+ T cell responses was reported. Higher spike-specific TCR breadth was observed in Ad26.COV2.S recipients than in placebo recipients (P = 0.0014). Non-spike TCR breadth was comparable between vaccine and placebo recipients, consistent with the vaccine containing only spike. The authors noted that total T cell responses may have been underestimated by the TCR breadth and depth analyses.

The intended sense of this specimen's treatment or condition label: roughly 18 received Ad26.COV2.S at low or high dose, single or two shots; about 5 received placebo; per-sample allocation not given. For vaccine and placebo recipients, repertoires were sequenced using samples collected on day 63 after the first injection. In Cohort 1b, 25 to 30 adults aged 18-55 years were enrolled at a single site in Boston, USA, between 29 July and 7 August 2020. As a vaccine, Ad26.COV2.S was a replication-incompetent adenovirus type 26 vector that expressed a prefusion-stabilized SARS-CoV-2 spike protein derived from the original Wuhan strain.

The receptor's source is a person aged 18-60 years who received the Ad26.COV2.S COVID-19 vaccine or a placebo. The source was peripheral blood, collected in a trial of Ad26.COV2.S vaccine versus placebo. The rearrangement joined TRBV4-2 to TRBJ1-1; 7 bases in the middle match TRBD1. The CDR3 in this case is CASSPTGPAEAFF. The base sequence is TGTGCCAGCAGCCCGACAGGGCCGGCTGAAGCTTTCTTT.